These T cell receptor beta chains were read from a single sample in a study of radiotherapy plus CTLA-4 blockade in lung cancer. The method was immunoSEQ multiplex PCR; TCRdb's version includes in-frame clones alone and lacks a portion of them. The sample contains approximately 95,000 clones, around 83% of which appear only once. The material was peripheral blood, obtained from a patient treated with radiotherapy plus ipilimumab. These receptors were obtained from a human donor with non-small cell lung cancer who had a partial response to radiotherapy plus ipilimumab. Each CDR3 is given with its conserved first and last residue. The order of the fields is J gene, D gene, V gene, clone size, CDR3 protein, CDR3 DNA. A D gene is named only where the DNA matches it firmly. Clone size is not always given. Where it is, it says once, few, many or a class for expanded clones.

j_gene: TRBJ2-2; d_gene: NA; v_gene: TRBV7-8; abundance: NA; CDR3aa: CASSSTNTGELFF; CDR3nt: TGTGCCAGCAGCAGCACGAACACCGGGGAGCTGTTTTTT
j_gene: TRBJ2-1; d_gene: NA; v_gene: TRBV20-1; abundance: NA; CDR3aa: CSAKENEQFF; CDR3nt: TGCAGTGCCAAGGAGAATGAGCAGTTCTTC
j_gene: TRBJ2-3; d_gene: NA; v_gene: TRBV7-2; abundance: once; CDR3aa: CASSFSYTDTQYF; CDR3nt: TGTGCCAGCAGCTTTTCTTACACAGATACGCAGTATTTT
j_gene: TRBJ2-1; d_gene: TRBD2; v_gene: TRBV18; abundance: few; CDR3aa: CASSPRLAGDAYNEQFF; CDR3nt: TGTGCCAGCTCACCGAGACTAGCGGGAGACGCCTACAATGAGCAGTTCTTC
j_gene: TRBJ2-7; d_gene: TRBD2; v_gene: TRBV5-4; abundance: NA; CDR3aa: CASSRLAGGDEQYF; CDR3nt: TGTGCCAGCAGCCGACTAGCGGGAGGAGATGAGCAGTACTTC
j_gene: TRBJ1-1; d_gene: NA; v_gene: TRBV6-6; abundance: NA; CDR3aa: CASSYLQENTEAFF; CDR3nt: TGTGCCAGCAGTTACCTACAGGAGAACACTGAAGCTTTCTTT
j_gene: TRBJ2-1; d_gene: TRBD2; v_gene: TRBV27; abundance: NA; CDR3aa: CASTRSLGGYNEQFF; CDR3nt: TGTGCCAGCACCCGATCCCTCGGGGGGTACAATGAGCAGTTCTTC
j_gene: TRBJ2-1; d_gene: NA; v_gene: TRBV29-1; abundance: NA; CDR3aa: CSVGPGSLEQFF; CDR3nt: TGCAGCGTTGGACCCGGGAGTCTTGAGCAGTTCTTC
j_gene: TRBJ2-1; d_gene: TRBD2; v_gene: TRBV14; abundance: once; CDR3aa: CASSQGKGTSGNEQFF; CDR3nt: TGTGCCAGCAGCCAAGGGAAGGGGACTAGCGGCAATGAGCAGTTCTTC
j_gene: TRBJ1-1; d_gene: NA; v_gene: TRBV19; abundance: NA; CDR3aa: CASSNLPRNTEAFF; CDR3nt: TGTGCCAGTAGTAACCTCCCGCGGAACACTGAAGCTTTCTTT
j_gene: TRBJ2-3; d_gene: TRBD1; v_gene: TRBV28; abundance: few; CDR3aa: CASSFPLGGDRADTQYF; CDR3nt: TGTGCCAGCAGTTTCCCTCTAGGGGGAGACAGGGCAGATACGCAGTATTTT
j_gene: TRBJ2-5; d_gene: TRBD1; v_gene: TRBV5-5; abundance: NA; CDR3aa: CASSFLTGAQETQYF; CDR3nt: TGTGCCAGCAGCTTTTTGACAGGGGCACAAGAGACCCAGTACTTC
j_gene: TRBJ2-1; d_gene: TRBD2; v_gene: TRBV10-1; abundance: NA; CDR3aa: CASSEASGSRDEQFF; CDR3nt: TGCGCCAGCAGTGAGGCTAGCGGGAGTCGTGATGAGCAGTTCTTC
j_gene: TRBJ2-5; d_gene: NA; v_gene: TRBV29-1; abundance: NA; CDR3aa: CSVGCGRQETQYF; CDR3nt: TGCAGCGTTGGCTGCGGCAGACAAGAGACCCAGTACTTC